The entry below describes one T cell receptor beta chain. No cognate antigen has been identified for it. One base away there is no much larger clone; base qualities are not given. For CDR1 and CDR2, the germline V gene lists SNHLY and FYNNEI. The CDR3 starts with the cysteine, ends with the phenylalanine, and has 13 residues. CDR3 DNA is the only sequence kept; it has 39 bases, read in frame from the first base. The trim is 2 bases for V and 6 bases for J, with a gap of 10 bases between the germline ends. Aliquots of approximately 500,000 cells were frozen in DMSO/FBS in liquid nitrogen, and a single aliquot per fraction was used for sequencing. Every one of the 30 study patients had an endoscopy and a small intestinal biopsy. Lamina propria cells were released by collagenase digestion of the biopsy tissue left over after intraepithelial cell isolation. Genomic DNA was extracted from frozen unsorted cell fractions using the Qiagen DNeasy blood extraction kit.

The record originates from a study of coeliac disease (dated 2022 in TCRdb). Describing the broader study: Coeliac patients were categorised as having newly diagnosed active disease, refractory coeliac disease type I, or disease controlled by a gluten-free diet. High-resolution HLA typing was unavailable, so biased TRBV7-2 usage was queried as a proof of principle. Small intestinal lymphocyte fractions from coeliac and non-coeliac patients were analysed in the study using next-generation sequencing of rearranged TRB and TRG CDR3 regions. The study was aimed at characterising TR repertoires of small intestinal T cells in active, refractory type I and gluten-free-diet-treated coeliac disease. A total of 30 or so patients took part in the full study: about 22 had serologically confirmed coeliac disease and 8 were controls with non-small intestinal disorders. TRB sequencing worked for samples from about 28 subjects, and these included 20 to 25 paired bulk unsorted intraepithelial and lamina propria cell samples.

Libraries were prepared through the immunoSEQ multiplex PCR assay. The TR loci underwent multiplexed PCR amplification, with J gene segments targeted by reverse primers and V gene segments targeted by forward primers. The Illumina HiSeq System was used to sequence the amplified CDR3 regions. As for how the authors treated the data: Closely related reads were merged with a nearest-neighbour algorithm so that PCR and sequencing errors were removed and data were collapsed into unique sequences. Two measures summarised the repertoires: clonality, and T cell density, defined as TR molecules per amount of genomic DNA input. Public TRs were defined as CDR3 amino acid sequences in at least 80% of unsorted samples, then tested for differential abundance between coeliac and control samples. Every lamina propria sample was searched for matches to a list of around 200 published gliadin-specific TRB sequences. Kruskal-Wallis tests followed by Dunn post-tests were used to test for differences in clonality and density between disease groups. The immuneACCESS repertoire file appears here via TCRdb, limited to in-frame rearrangements. These files lack a portion of the clones; in checked studies, under half of the deficit traces to unresolved V genes, and the cause of the others is not known. That table is the source of V, J and clone size, and D and trimming were worked out from the DNA. The sample profile shows several thousand clones; about 59% of them were found once. The biggest ten clones account for 15% to 25% of the sample.

Points the paper makes about the study in general: Lower clonality than in controls was observed in the TRB and TRG repertoires of active coeliac intraepithelial and lamina propria samples, suggesting that diverse T cells were recruited. TRB repertoires were mostly private, with most amino acid sequences found in only one sample, and V-gene usage showed no significant difference between disease groups. Published gliadin-specific TRB sequences were found in about 50% of the 18 coeliac lamina propria samples but in only 1 of 6 controls. Separating intraepithelial cells from lamina propria cells did not give high-purity fractions, so cross-contamination between the two compartments may have occurred. The authors judged the approach to be unsuitable for unbiased detection of gliadin-specific T cells, because gliadin-specific T cells are scarce and rarely shared between patients.

Sequencing input: lymphocytes from the gut lamina propria. This specimen's cell subset or site label, per the study, means: lamina propria cell (LPC) fraction of small intestinal biopsy. This clonotype originated in a man in his 60s with celiac disease on a gluten-free diet. The rearranged segments are TRBV2 and TRBJ1-2, with TRBD1 perhaps the D gene, on 5 matching bases. The CDR3 sequence is CASSERSRDGYTF. The sequenced DNA is TGTGCCAGCAGTGAAAGGTCCAGGGATGGCTACACCTTC.